This is a list of T cell receptor beta chains from one sample in a study of blood T cell repertoires in COVID-19. Repertoires were generated with immunoSEQ multiplex PCR, while TCRdb's copy carries only in-frame clones and drops some. The sample lists fewer than 400,000 clones, approximately 83% occurring once. The sequenced material came from PBMCs or T cells enriched from blood (not recorded which). The receptors come from a man aged 30 to 39 who had recovered from COVID-19. CDR3s leave out the opening cysteine and the closing phenylalanine or tryptophan. Fields, in order: CDR3 protein, J gene, D gene, V gene. A D gene is named only where the DNA matches it firmly.

AISESQAEQY,TRBJ2-7,NA,TRBV10-3
ASSQYTNTGELF,TRBJ2-2,NA,TRBV3-1/TRBV3-2
ASSGNGETQY,TRBJ2-5,NA,TRBV2
ASSPRTSTDTQY,TRBJ2-3,NA,TRBV5-1
ASSSGTGTGELF,TRBJ2-2,NA,TRBV7-9
ASSGGQGAYYNSPLH,TRBJ1-6,TRBD1,TRBV2
ASSGGTGNNQPQH,TRBJ1-5,TRBD1,TRBV9
ASIPQLGQGNTGELF,TRBJ2-2,NA,TRBV5-5
ASSQVGTSGGTQY,TRBJ2-7,TRBD2,TRBV4-2
ASSSGQNQPQH,TRBJ1-5,NA,TRBV18
ASSQGGLAPGEAETQY,TRBJ2-5,TRBD2,TRBV4-2
ATSDTTSYNEQF,TRBJ2-1,NA,TRBV24-1